What follows are 15 T cell receptor beta chains derived from one specimen sequenced in a study of radiation and T cells in renal cell carcinoma (dated by TCRdb to 2018 to 2020). The meaning of the sample's time point label: blood 2 weeks post-SBRT. In the paper's terms, the treatment or condition label means: 15 Gy SBRT to primary tumor, nephrectomy 4 weeks later. Library preparation used the immunoSEQ multiplex PCR assay. TCRdb obtained this table from immuneACCESS and retained in-frame rearrangements with V and J assigned. These tables miss some clones; where compared with another copy, unresolved V genes account for less than half of the shortfall, and the remainder is unexplained. This sample comprises roughly 150,000 clones, 87% of them detected only once. Of the sample, 10% to 15% is held by the ten largest clones. The source was blood, collected from a patient whose treatment included radiotherapy and nephrectomy. All receptors come from a woman between 50 and 59 years old with renal cell carcinoma.

V usage is TRBV4-1 and J usage is TRBJ1-2; D perhaps matches TRBD1 (5 bases). This CDR3 spans 16 amino acids. V lost 4 bases and J 2 bases, leaving 17 bases between the germline ends. Looked up from germline, CDR1 is MGHRA and CDR2 is YSYEKL. CDR3 sequence: CASSLGRTRGNYGYTF. For the CDR3, the DNA is TGCGCCAGCAGCCTGGGACGGACCCGGGGGAACTATGGCTACACCTTC.

This clone appeared a few times. The V call is TRBV18, the J call TRBJ1-1, with 7 positions matching TRBD1. Germline V gene sequence: CDR1 KGHSH, CDR2 LQKENI. Trimming removed 6 bases from V and 2 bases from J; junction bases left unmatched: 3. The CDR3 extends over 13 amino acids. The CDR3 loop is CASSLGGNTEAFF. The DNA for the CDR3 is TGTGCCAGCTCGCTAGGGGGCAACACTGAAGCTTTCTTT. Supplemented by reference TRBV18 and TRBJ1-1, the full variable domain reads NAGVMQNPRHLVRRRGQEARLRCSPMKGHSHVYWYRQLPEEGLKFMVYLQKENIIDESGMPKERFSAEFPKEGPSILRIQQVVRGDSAAYFCASSLGGNTEAFFGQGTRLTVV.

The chain carries TRBV9 and TRBJ2-7, with D perhaps TRBD2 (6 bases). Germline V gives CDR1 SGDLS, CDR2 YYNGEE. Trimming removed 0 bases from V and 6 bases from J, with 13 bases in between. The CDR3 covers 14 residues. The CDR3 spells CASSVVALAGEQYF. CDR3 sequence (DNA): TGTGCCAGCAGCGTAGTTGCACTAGCCGGCGAGCAGTACTTC. The full variable domain, rest sourced from reference TRBV9 and TRBJ2-7, is DSGVTQTPKHLITATGQRVTLRCSPRSGDLSVYWYQQSLDQGLQFLIQYYNGEERAKGNILERFSAQQFPDLHSELNLSSLELGDSALYFCASSVVALAGEQYFGPGTRLTVT.

Points on this clone: One end of the junction varies from germline; a read error may be responsible. This chain links TRBV7-9 with TRBJ2-7; TRBD2 is a possible D gene (5 bases). This CDR3 has 13 residues. Looked up from germline, CDR1 is SEHNR and CDR2 is FQNEAQ (reference sequence). This CDR3 is CASSLAGEWEQYF. The CDR3 DNA is TGTGCCAGCAGCCTAGCCGGGGAGTGGGAGCAGTACTTC.

This chain links TRBV5-6 with TRBJ2-7, with D unresolved. Germline CDR1 is SGHDT and CDR2 is YYEEEE. The CDR3 length is 13 residues. The V end lost 6 bases, the J end lost 4 bases, and 14 bases lay between the germline ends. The CDR3 nucleotides are TGTGCCAGCACCCCCCAGTTTGGTTACGAGCAGTACTTC. This translates into CASTPQFGYEQYF.

This rearrangement joins TRBV5-1 to TRBJ2-1; 9 bases are shared with TRBD2. Trimming at V came to 0 bases and at J to 6 bases, leaving 4 bases not matched to a gene. CDR3 length equals 15 residues. CDR1 SGHRS and CDR2 YFSETQ come from the germline V gene. CDR3 amino acids: CASSLGLAEINEQFF. CDR3 DNA: TGCGCCAGCAGCTTGGGACTAGCGGAGATCAATGAGCAGTTCTTC.

CDR3 sequence reads: CASSQGLAGTDTQYF. Here the CDR3 DNA reads TGTGCCAGCAGCCAGGGACTAGCGGGGACAGATACGCAGTATTTT. This chain links TRBV4-2 with TRBJ2-3; 13 bases match TRBD2. The CDR3 has 15 amino acids. The V gene end was trimmed by 3 bases and the J gene end by 3 bases; junction bases not matched to a gene: 0. Germline-derived CDR1 and CDR2 are LGHNA and YNFKEQ.

The chain recombines TRBV5-1 with TRBJ2-1, with D hard to call. The germline V and J ends were trimmed by 0 bases and 3 bases, with 10 bases remaining between them. The V gene's germline CDR1 is SGHRS and CDR2 YFSETQ. The CDR3 has 15 amino acids. In DNA, the CDR3 is TGCGCCAGCAGCTTGGAGGACGGAGTCTACAATGAGCAGTTCTTC. Its protein product is CASSLEDGVYNEQFF. Complete variable domain (other parts from reference TRBV5-1 and TRBJ2-1): KAGVTQTPRYLIKTRGQQVTLSCSPISGHRSVSWYQQTPGQGLQFLFEYFSETQRNKGNFPGRFSGRQFSNSRSEMNVSTLELGDSALYLCASSLEDGVYNEQFFGPGTRLTVL.

V and J are TRBV5-1 and TRBJ1-2; D gene ambiguous. Per the germline V gene, CDR1 is SGHRS and CDR2 is YFSETQ. V dropped 0 bases and J dropped 4 bases, with 7 bases sitting between them. This CDR3 spans 13 amino acids. CDR3 sequence (DNA): TGCGCCAGCAGCTTGGAGGATGCCTATGGCTACACCTTC. Amino acids: CASSLEDAYGYTF.

V gene TRBV5-4 combines with J gene TRBJ1-6; perhaps TRBD1 as D (5 bases). CDR1 SGHNT and CDR2 YYREEE come from the germline V gene (reference sequence). Trimming cost V 9 bases and J 2 bases, with 21 bases left between them. CDR3 length equals 17 residues. The CDR3 sequence is CATNLVGEGTYNSPLHF. CDR3 sequence (DNA): TGTGCCACAAACTTGGTTGGGGAGGGGACCTATAATTCACCCCTCCACTTT.

This chain connects TRBV14 to TRBJ2-6; tentatively, D is TRBD2 (6 bases). Trimming shortened V by 2 bases and J by 1 base, and 18 bases separated the two germline ends. Germline V gives CDR1 SGHDN, CDR2 FVKESK. The CDR3 covers 19 residues. The CDR3 bases are TGTGCCAGCAGCCAACGGGGGTACGAGCCATATTCTGGGGCCAACGTCCTGACTTTC. This codes for CASSQRGYEPYSGANVLTF.

In DNA, the CDR3 is TGTGCCAGCAGCGTAGAAGGGACTAGCGTCCATGAGCAGTTCTTC. Its translation is CASSVEGTSVHEQFF. This chain connects TRBV9 to TRBJ2-1; the match to TRBD2 covers 10 bases. V dropped 0 bases and J dropped 8; count of bases not matched to a gene: 5. Looked up from germline, CDR1 is SGDLS and CDR2 is YYNGEE. The CDR3 is 15 amino acids.

This clone was found once. The chain employs TRBV29-1 and TRBJ1-2; D not certain. Germline V gene sequence: CDR1 SQVTM, CDR2 ANQGSEA. The CDR3 covers 11 residues. V gave up 4 bases and J gave up 7 bases, with 10 bases separating them. In nucleotides, the CDR3 is TGCAGCGTTGTCGGCTCGGGTGGCTACACCTTC. This translates into CSVVGSGGYTF.

The rearrangement uses TRBV7-2 and TRBJ2-7; 8 bases are a match to TRBD2. With 1 base clipped from V and 3 bases from J, the junction kept 8 bases outside the gene matches. Germline lookup yields CDR1 SGHTA and CDR2 FQGNSA. There are 16 residues in the CDR3. CDR3 nucleotide sequence: TGTGCCAGCAGCTTAGAATCTCGGGGGGGCCTCTACGAGCAGTACTTC. This translates into CASSLESRGGLYEQYF.

The V call is TRBV2, the J call TRBJ1-1; 7 positions match TRBD1. Trimming cost V 6 bases and J 1 base; bases outside gene matches: 8. Germline CDR1 reads SNHLY; CDR2 reads FYNNEI. The CDR3 runs to 15 residues. This chain's CDR3 is CASSDRQGGNTEAFF. The CDR3 nucleotides read TGTGCCAGCAGCGACCGACAGGGAGGGAACACTGAAGCTTTCTTT. The complete variable domain, with remaining parts taken from reference TRBV2 and TRBJ1-1, reads EPEVTQTPSHQVTQMGQEVILRCVPISNHLYFYWYRQILGQKVEFLVSFYNNEISEKSEIFDDQFSVERPDGSNFTLKIRSTKLEDSAMYFCASSDRQGGNTEAFFGQGTRLTVV.